This T cell receptor beta chain was obtained from a study of CD8 T cells in Susac syndrome. On this clonotype: Its antigen is as yet unknown.

Unmatched junction bases numbered 4, after V lost 3 bases and J lost 1 base. This CDR3 region has 15 residues. Germline V lookup: CDR1 SGDLS, CDR2 YYNGEE. General study results and limits: The study admitted that it had a relatively small number of individuals in its TCR sequencing and HLA analysis.

RNA amounts of about 0.5 to 1 ug underwent reverse transcription with random hexamers. With immunoSEQ multiplex PCR, TCR beta CDR3 was amplified across 54 Vbeta and 13 Jbeta. One entry per CDR3 protein results from TCRdb running MiXCR on the immunoSEQ multiplex PCR reads. This sample has 190,000 or so distinct CDR3 sequences, with around 93% found just once. The sequenced target, TCR beta, came from blood CD8+ and CD4+ T cells. The chain employs TRBV9 and TRBJ1-1; 9 bases match TRBD1. The source of this sequence is a human donor with multiple sclerosis. The sequencing input was CD4+ T cells from PBMCs. The CDR3 protein is CASSAKQGANTEAFF. CDR3 coding DNA: TGTGCCAGCAGCGCAAAACAGGGGGCGAACACTGAAGCTTTCTTT.